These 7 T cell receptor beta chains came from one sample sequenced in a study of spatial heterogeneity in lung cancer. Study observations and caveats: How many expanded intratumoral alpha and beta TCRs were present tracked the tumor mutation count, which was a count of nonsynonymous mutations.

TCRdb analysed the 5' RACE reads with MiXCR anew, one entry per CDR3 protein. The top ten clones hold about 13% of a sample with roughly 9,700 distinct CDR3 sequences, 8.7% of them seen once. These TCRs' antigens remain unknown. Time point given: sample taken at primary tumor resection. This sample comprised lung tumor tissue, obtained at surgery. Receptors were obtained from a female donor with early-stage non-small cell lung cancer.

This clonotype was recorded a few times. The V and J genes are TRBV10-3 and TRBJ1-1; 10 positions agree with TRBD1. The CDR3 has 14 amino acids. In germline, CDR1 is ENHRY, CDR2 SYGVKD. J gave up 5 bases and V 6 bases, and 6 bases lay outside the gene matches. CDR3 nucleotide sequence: TGTGCCATCAGCTACGGACAGGGGGTGACTGAAGCTTTCTTT. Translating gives CAISYGQGVTEAFF.

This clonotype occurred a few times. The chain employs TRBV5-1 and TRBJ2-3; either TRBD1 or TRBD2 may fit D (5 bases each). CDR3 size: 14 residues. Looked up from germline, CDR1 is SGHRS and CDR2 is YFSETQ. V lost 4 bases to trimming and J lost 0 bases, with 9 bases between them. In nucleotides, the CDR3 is TGCGCCAGCAGCGCCGGGGACAGCACAGATACGCAGTATTTT. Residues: CASSAGDSTDTQYF.

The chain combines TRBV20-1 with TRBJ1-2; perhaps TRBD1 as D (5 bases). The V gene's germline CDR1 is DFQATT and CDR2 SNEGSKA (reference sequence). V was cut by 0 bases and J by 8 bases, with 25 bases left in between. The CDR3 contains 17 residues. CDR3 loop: CSAREILRQFKISGYTF. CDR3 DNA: TGCAGTGCTAGAGAGATTTTAAGACAGTTCAAAATCAGCGGCTACACCTTC.

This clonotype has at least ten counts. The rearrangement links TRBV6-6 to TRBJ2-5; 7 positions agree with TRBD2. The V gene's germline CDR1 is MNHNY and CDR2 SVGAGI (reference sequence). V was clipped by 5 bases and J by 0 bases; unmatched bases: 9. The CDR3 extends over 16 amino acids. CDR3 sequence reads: CASSLGVGGYQETQYF. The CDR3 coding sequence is TGTGCCAGCAGTCTGGGGGTCGGGGGGTACCAAGAGACCCAGTACTTC.

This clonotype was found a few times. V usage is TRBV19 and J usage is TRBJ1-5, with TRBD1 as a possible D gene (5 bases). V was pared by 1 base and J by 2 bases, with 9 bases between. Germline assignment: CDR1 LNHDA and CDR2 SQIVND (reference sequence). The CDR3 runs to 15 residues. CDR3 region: CASSIVGQRNQPQHF. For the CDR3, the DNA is TGTGCCAGTAGTATAGTGGGGCAGCGCAATCAGCCCCAGCATTTT. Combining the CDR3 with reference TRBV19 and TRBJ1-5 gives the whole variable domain DGGITQSPKYLFRKEGQNVTLSCEQNLNHDAMYWYRQDPGQGLRLIYYSQIVNDFQKGDIAEGYSVSREKKESFPLTVTSAQKNPTAFYLCASSIVGQRNQPQHFGDGTRLSIL.

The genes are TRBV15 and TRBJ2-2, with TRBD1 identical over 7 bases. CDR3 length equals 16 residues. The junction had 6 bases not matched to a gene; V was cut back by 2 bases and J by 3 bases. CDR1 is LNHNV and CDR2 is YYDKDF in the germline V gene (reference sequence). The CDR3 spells CATSRTTGIDTGELFF. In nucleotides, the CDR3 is TGTGCCACCAGCAGAACGACAGGGATCGACACCGGGGAGCTGTTTTTT.

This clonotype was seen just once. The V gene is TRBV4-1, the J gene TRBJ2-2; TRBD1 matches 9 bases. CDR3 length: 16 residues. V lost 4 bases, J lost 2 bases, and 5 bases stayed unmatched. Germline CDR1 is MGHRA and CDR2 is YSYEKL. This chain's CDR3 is CASSRKGQGNTGELFF. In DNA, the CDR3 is TGCGCCAGCAGCCGTAAGGGACAGGGAAACACCGGGGAGCTGTTTTTT.